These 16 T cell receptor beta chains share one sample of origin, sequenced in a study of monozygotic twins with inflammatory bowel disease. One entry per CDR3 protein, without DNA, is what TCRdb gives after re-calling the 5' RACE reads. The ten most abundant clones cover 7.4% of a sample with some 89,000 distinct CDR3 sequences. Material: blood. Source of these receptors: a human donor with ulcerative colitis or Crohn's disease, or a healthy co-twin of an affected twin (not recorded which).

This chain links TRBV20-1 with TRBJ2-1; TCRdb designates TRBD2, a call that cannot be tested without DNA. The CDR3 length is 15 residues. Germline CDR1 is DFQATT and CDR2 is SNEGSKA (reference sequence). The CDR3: CSAFSSGGRREEQFF.

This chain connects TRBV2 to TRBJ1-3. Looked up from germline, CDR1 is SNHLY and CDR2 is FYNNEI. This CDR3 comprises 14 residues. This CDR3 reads CASTSENTGNTIYF.

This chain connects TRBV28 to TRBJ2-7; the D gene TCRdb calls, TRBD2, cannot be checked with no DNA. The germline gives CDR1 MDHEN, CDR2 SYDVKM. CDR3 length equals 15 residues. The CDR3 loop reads CASSAAGGLVYEQYF.

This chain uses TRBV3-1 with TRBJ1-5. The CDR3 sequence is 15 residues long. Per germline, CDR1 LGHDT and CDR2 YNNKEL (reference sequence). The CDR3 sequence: CASSQDQFGNQPQHF.

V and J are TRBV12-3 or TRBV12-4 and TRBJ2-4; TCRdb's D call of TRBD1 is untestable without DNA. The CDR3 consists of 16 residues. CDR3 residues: CASRPNLDSPKNIQYF.

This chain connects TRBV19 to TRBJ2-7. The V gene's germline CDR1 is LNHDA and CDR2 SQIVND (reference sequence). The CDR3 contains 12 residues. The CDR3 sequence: CASSLDGYEQYF.

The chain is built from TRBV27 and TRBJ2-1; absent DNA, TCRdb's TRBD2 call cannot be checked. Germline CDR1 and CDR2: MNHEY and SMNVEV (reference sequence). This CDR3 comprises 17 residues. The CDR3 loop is CASSSGTSAGGYNEQFF.

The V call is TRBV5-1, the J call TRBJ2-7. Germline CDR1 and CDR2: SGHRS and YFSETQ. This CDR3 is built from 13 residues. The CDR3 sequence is CASSLEGVHEQYF.

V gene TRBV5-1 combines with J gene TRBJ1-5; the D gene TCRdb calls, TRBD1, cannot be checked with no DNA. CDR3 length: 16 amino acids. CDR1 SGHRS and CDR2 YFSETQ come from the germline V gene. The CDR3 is CASSRGGEGGNQPQHF.

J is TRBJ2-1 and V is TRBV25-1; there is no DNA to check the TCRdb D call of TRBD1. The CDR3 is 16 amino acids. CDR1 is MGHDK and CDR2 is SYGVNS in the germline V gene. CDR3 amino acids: CAGSDPGTGVGNEQFF.

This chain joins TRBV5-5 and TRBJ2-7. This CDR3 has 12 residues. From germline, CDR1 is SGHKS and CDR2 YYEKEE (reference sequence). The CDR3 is CASSLAPLEQYF.

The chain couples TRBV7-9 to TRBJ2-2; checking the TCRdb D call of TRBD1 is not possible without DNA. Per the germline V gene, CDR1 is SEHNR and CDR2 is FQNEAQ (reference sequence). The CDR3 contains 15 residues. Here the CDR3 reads CASSYRTGYTGELFF.

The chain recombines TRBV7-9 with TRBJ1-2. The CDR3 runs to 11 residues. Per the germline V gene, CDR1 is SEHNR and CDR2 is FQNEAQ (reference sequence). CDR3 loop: CASSFRDGYTF.

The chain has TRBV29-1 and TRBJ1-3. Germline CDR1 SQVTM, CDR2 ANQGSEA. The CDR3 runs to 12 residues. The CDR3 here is CSVETSGNTIYF.

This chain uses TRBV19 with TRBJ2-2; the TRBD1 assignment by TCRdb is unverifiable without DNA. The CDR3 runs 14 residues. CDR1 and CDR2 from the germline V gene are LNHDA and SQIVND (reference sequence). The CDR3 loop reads CATPGQTNTGELFF.

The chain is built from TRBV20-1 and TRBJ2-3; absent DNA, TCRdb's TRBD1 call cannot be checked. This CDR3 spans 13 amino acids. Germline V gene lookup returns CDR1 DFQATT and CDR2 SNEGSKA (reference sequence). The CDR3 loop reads CSVPPLAREPQYF.